One sample yielded the 27 T cell receptor beta chains listed below, sequenced in a study of OX40 agonist ivuxolimab in advanced cancers. Here immunoSEQ multiplex PCR was the method, and the copy in TCRdb shows in-frame clones only, minus some. Of approximately 50,000 clones listed, around 88% are singletons. Sequencing used CD4+ or CD8+ T cells sorted from blood, obtained in a trial of the OX40 agonist ivuxolimab. All receptors derive from an adult with an advanced solid tumor such as melanoma, head and neck, liver or kidney cancer.

This chain connects TRBV7-9 to TRBJ1-4, with unresolved D. The CDR3 sequence is 12 residues long. CDR1 SEHNR and CDR2 FQNEAQ come from the germline V gene (reference sequence). V dropped 8 bases and J dropped 4 bases, with 8 bases sitting between them. The chain's CDR3 is CASGQYNEKLFF. In DNA, the CDR3 is TGTGCCAGCGGGCAGTATAATGAAAAACTGTTTTTT.

V usage is TRBV5-6 and J usage is TRBJ2-7, with D perhaps being TRBD1 or TRBD2 (5 bases each). This CDR3 has 15 residues. The germline CDR1 and CDR2 sequences are SGHDT and YYEEEE. V was cut by 4 bases and J by 0 bases, with 14 bases left in between. CDR3 DNA sequence: TGTGCCAGCAGCCGGGGACGGACCCTCTCCTACGAGCAGTACTTC. It codes for CASSRGRTLSYEQYF.

This chain links TRBV28 with TRBJ2-7; D assignment may be TRBD1 or TRBD2 (5 bases each). The CDR3 runs to 11 residues. The germline gives CDR1 MDHEN, CDR2 SYDVKM. The V and J ends lost 8 bases and 9 bases respectively, with 14 bases between them. CDR3 sequence (DNA): TGTGCCAGCGGGGGATTCTCTCGGCAGTACTTC. It is translated as CASGGFSRQYF.

This clone has just one count. The V call is TRBV5-6, the J call TRBJ2-3; 9 nucleotides agree with TRBD1. Germline CDR1 and CDR2: SGHDT and YYEEEE. V lost 4 bases to trimming and J lost 4 bases; unmatched junction nucleotides: 10. There are 16 residues in the CDR3. The DNA for the CDR3 is TGTGCCAGCAGCAACAACAGGGGGCATATGGCAGATACGCAGTATTTT. The encoded protein is CASSNNRGHMADTQYF.

The chain recombines TRBV19 with TRBJ1-2; 8 positions agree with TRBD1. With 1 base clipped from V and 8 bases from J, the junction kept 12 bases outside the gene matches. Looked up from germline, CDR1 is LNHDA and CDR2 is SQIVND (reference sequence). The CDR3 contains 16 residues. The CDR3 protein is CASSIGRDRPSGGYTF. The CDR3 nucleotides are TGTGCCAGTAGTATAGGCCGGGACAGGCCTTCTGGGGGCTACACCTTC.

This chain joins TRBV5-6 and TRBJ2-3, with D perhaps TRBD2 (6 bases). V dropped 7 bases and J dropped 1 base, with 16 bases sitting between them. The CDR3 extends over 15 amino acids. The germline V gene encodes CDR1 SGHDT and CDR2 YYEEEE. The CDR3 here is CASAFLEGGTDTQYF. The CDR3 bases are TGTGCCAGCGCGTTTTTGGAGGGTGGCACAGATACGCAGTATTTT.

The genes are TRBV5-1 and TRBJ1-2; TRBD1 agrees at 7 bases. The CDR3 has 14 residues. Germline CDR1 reads SGHRS; CDR2 reads YFSETQ. With V trimmed by 2 bases and J by 6 bases, 7 bases remained unmatched. The CDR3 DNA reads as TGCGCCAGCAGCTTTCAGGGGGATTACGATGGCTACACCTTC. Amino acid sequence: CASSFQGDYDGYTF. Together with reference TRBV5-1 and TRBJ1-2, the CDR3 gives the full variable domain: KAGVTQTPRYLIKTRGQQVTLSCSPISGHRSVSWYQQTPGQGLQFLFEYFSETQRNKGNFPGRFSGRQFSNSRSEMNVSTLELGDSALYLCASSFQGDYDGYTFGSGTRLTVV.

V usage is TRBV6-1 and J usage is TRBJ2-5, with 8 bases that match TRBD1. V shed 3 bases, J shed 4 bases, and the junction held 4 bases outside the gene matches. The CDR3 runs 14 residues. Germline loops: CDR1 MNHNS, CDR2 SASEGT. The CDR3 DNA follows: TGTGCCAGCAGTGACCCAGGGGGCTCAGAGACCCAGTACTTC. It specifies CASSDPGGSETQYF.

This clone showed up just once. V and J are TRBV4-1 and TRBJ2-7; perhaps TRBD2 as D (6 bases). Germline V gene sequence: CDR1 MGHRA, CDR2 YSYEKL. The CDR3 is made up of 15 amino acids. With 0 bases removed from V and 0 bases from J, the gap between germline ends came to 9 bases. CDR3 sequence reads: CASSQEYSGSYEQYF. CDR3 sequence (DNA): TGCGCCAGCAGCCAAGAATATAGCGGCTCCTACGAGCAGTACTTC.

This clone has a single count. V usage is TRBV18 and J usage is TRBJ2-1; the match to TRBD2 covers 11 bases. The CDR3 is 15 residues long. Germline V gives CDR1 KGHSH, CDR2 LQKENI. The J segment lost 3 bases and the V segment lost 6 bases, leaving 4 bases of the junction unmatched. DNA for the CDR3: TGTGCCAGCTCGCGCGGGACTAGCGGCTACAATGAGCAGTTCTTC. Amino acid sequence: CASSRGTSGYNEQFF.

CDR3 in amino acids: CASSSLSGEQYF. In DNA form, the CDR3 reads TGTGCCAGCAGCTCCCTTAGCGGCGAGCAGTACTTC. V gene TRBV11-2 combines with J gene TRBJ2-7; TRBD2 might be the D (6 bases). This CDR3 is built from 12 residues. Germline CDR1 SGHAT, CDR2 FQNNGV. Trimming took off 4 bases at V and 6 bases at J, with 10 bases between the two ends.

The V and J genes are TRBV7-6 and TRBJ2-7; 9 bases are a match to TRBD2. The V segment lost 4 bases and the J segment 5 bases; nucleotides outside the gene matches: 12. This CDR3 contains 16 residues. CDR1 and CDR2 from the germline V gene are SGHVS and FNYEAQ. CDR3 sequence reads: CASSSRLRGRADEQYF. Written as DNA, the CDR3 is TGTGCCAGCAGCTCCAGGCTACGCGGGAGGGCGGACGAGCAGTACTTC.

This chain links TRBV23-1 with TRBJ1-2; 7 nucleotides align to TRBD1. TRBV23-1 is an ORF for which the function is uncertain. V gave up 2 bases and J gave up 8 bases; unmatched junction bases: 8. The CDR3 runs 14 residues. Here the CDR3 reads CASSQGTAHRGYTF. The CDR3 coding sequence is TGCGCCAGCAGTCAAGGGACAGCCCATAGGGGCTACACCTTC.

The rearrangement joins TRBV19 to TRBJ1-4, with 10 bases aligning to TRBD1. The CDR3 extends over 16 amino acids. V trimming: 5 bases; J trimming: 2 bases; junction bases outside the gene matches: 5. CDR1 and CDR2 from the germline V gene are LNHDA and SQIVND (reference sequence). The CDR3 region has the DNA TGTGCCAGTAGTCCCCGGACAGGGGGGACTAATGAAAAACTGTTTTTT. This gives the protein CASSPRTGGTNEKLFF. The full variable domain, rest sourced from reference TRBV19 and TRBJ1-4, is DGGITQSPKYLFRKEGQNVTLSCEQNLNHDAMYWYRQDPGQGLRLIYYSQIVNDFQKGDIAEGYSVSREKKESFPLTVTSAQKNPTAFYLCASSPRTGGTNEKLFFGSGTQLSVL.

This clone occurred a few times. The J gene is TRBJ1-1, the V gene TRBV30; a possible D gene is TRBD1 (5 bases). V was clipped by 6 bases and J by 3 bases, with 8 bases between them. Germline lookup yields CDR1 GTSNPN and CDR2 SVGIG (reference sequence). The CDR3 loop spans 11 amino acids. CDR3 sequence: CACLGDTEAFF. The CDR3 DNA reads TGTGCCTGTTTAGGGGACACTGAAGCTTTCTTT.

V usage is TRBV27 and J usage is TRBJ2-1; D may be TRBD1 (5 bases). The CDR3 sequence is 15 residues long. Looked up from germline, CDR1 is MNHEY and CDR2 is SMNVEV (reference sequence). The V end lost 6 bases, the J end lost 7 bases, and 19 bases lay between the germline ends. CDR3 sequence (DNA): TGTGCCAGCAGCACAGCCCGACAGTCTAGGAATGAGCAGTTCTTC. It specifies CASSTARQSRNEQFF.

This clone was counted only a few times. The V call is TRBV2, the J call TRBJ2-5; TRBD1 is a possible D gene (5 bases). This CDR3 has 15 residues. V lost 0 bases and J lost 4, with 12 bases in between. From germline, CDR1 is SNHLY and CDR2 FYNNEI. CDR3 sequence reads: CASSEAGPGSETQYF. For the CDR3, the DNA is TGTGCCAGCAGTGAAGCTGGTCCAGGGTCAGAGACCCAGTACTTC.

V gene TRBV10-3 combines with J gene TRBJ2-1; D unclear. CDR3 length: 12 amino acids. V was cut by 5 bases and J by 5 bases, with 7 bases left in between. Germline V gene lookup returns CDR1 ENHRY and CDR2 SYGVKD. The DNA for the CDR3 is TGTGCCATCAGTAGGAAAGACAATGAGCAGTTCTTC. Translating it yields CAISRKDNEQFF.

This chain's CDR3 is CASSGNSGRGETQYF. Here the CDR3 DNA reads TGTGCCAGCAGCGGCAATAGCGGGAGGGGAGAGACCCAGTACTTC. This chain uses TRBV9 with TRBJ2-5; 11 nucleotides align to TRBD2. This CDR3 contains 15 residues. V shed 3 bases and J 4 bases; nucleotides not matched to a gene: 5. Germline V gene data show CDR1 as SGDLS and CDR2 as YYNGEE.

The genes are TRBV23-1 and TRBJ2-1; 9 bases fit TRBD1. TRBV23-1 is noted as an ORF with a role that remains uncertain. V lost 7 bases and J lost 2; bases outside the gene matches: 9. The CDR3 covers 16 residues. The CDR3 is CASINRGRDPYNEQFF. As DNA, the CDR3 is TGCGCCAGCATTAACAGGGGGCGAGATCCCTACAATGAGCAGTTCTTC.

A note on this clone: A single base separates this from a much larger clone, so it may be a read error. Other DNA sequences in the same sample also yield this CDR3. This chain joins TRBV7-3 and TRBJ2-3; D call uncertain. Germline loops: CDR1 SGHTA, CDR2 FQGTGA. This CDR3 has 12 amino acids. V lost 4 bases to trimming and J lost 0 bases, with 2 bases between them. The CDR3 protein is CASSSSTDTQYF. DNA for the CDR3: TGTGCCAGCAGCTCTAGCACAGATACGCAGTATTTT.

The chain is built from TRBV7-2 and TRBJ2-5; D not certain. Germline V CDR1 and CDR2: SGHTA, FQGNSA. The CDR3 loop spans 13 amino acids. V was clipped by 1 base and J by 5 bases, with 8 bases between them. The CDR3 DNA is TGTGCCAGCAGCTTAGTCCTTTTTGAGACCCAGTACTTC. Protein product: CASSLVLFETQYF.

This clone has more than one count but fewer than ten. This chain joins TRBV19 and TRBJ1-3; D remains ambiguous. Looked up from germline, CDR1 is LNHDA and CDR2 is SQIVND (reference sequence). CDR3 length equals 11 residues. V gave up 5 bases and J gave up 7 bases, with 6 bases separating them. The CDR3 region has the DNA TGTGCCAGTAGTCTCCGCAACACCATATATTTT. Its protein is CASSLRNTIYF. Filled out from reference TRBV19 and TRBJ1-3, the complete variable domain reads DGGITQSPKYLFRKEGQNVTLSCEQNLNHDAMYWYRQDPGQGLRLIYYSQIVNDFQKGDIAEGYSVSREKKESFPLTVTSAQKNPTAFYLCASSLRNTIYFGEGSWLTVV.

The rearrangement uses TRBV6-6 and TRBJ2-7; D is unclear. Trimming took off 8 bases at V and 2 bases at J, with 10 bases between the two ends. This CDR3 has 12 amino acids. Germline loops: CDR1 MNHNY, CDR2 SVGAGI (reference sequence). The CDR3 DNA is TGTGCCAGCGGCCCGGATACCTACGAGCAGTACTTC. Encoded protein: CASGPDTYEQYF.

The gene calls are TRBV30 and TRBJ2-3, with TRBD1 matching over 9 bases. The CDR3 is 15 residues long. From germline, CDR1 is GTSNPN and CDR2 SVGIG (reference sequence). The J segment lost 1 base and the V segment lost 6 bases, leaving 8 bases of the junction unmatched. CDR3 in amino acids: CACGTGPRGTDTQYF. CDR3 nucleotide sequence: TGTGCCTGCGGGACAGGGCCCAGGGGCACAGATACGCAGTATTTT.

This chain uses TRBV21-1 with TRBJ2-1; TRBD2 was called by the table and not checked on the DNA. TRBV21-1 has pseudogene status. The CDR3 extends over 16 amino acids. As DNA, the CDR3 is TGTGCCAGCAGCAAACTCGGGGGAGTGTCCTACAATGAGCAGTTCTTC. Translation: CASSKLGGVSYNEQFF.

This chain connects TRBV2 to TRBJ2-7; D possibly corresponds to TRBD2 (5 bases). Between the trimmed V and J ends, which lost 7 bases and 4 bases, there was a span of 14 bases. Per the germline V gene, CDR1 is SNHLY and CDR2 is FYNNEI. This CDR3 has 13 amino acids. CDR3 sequence reads: CASKREPNYEQYF. In DNA, the CDR3 is TGTGCCAGCAAGAGGGAACCGAATTACGAGCAGTACTTC.